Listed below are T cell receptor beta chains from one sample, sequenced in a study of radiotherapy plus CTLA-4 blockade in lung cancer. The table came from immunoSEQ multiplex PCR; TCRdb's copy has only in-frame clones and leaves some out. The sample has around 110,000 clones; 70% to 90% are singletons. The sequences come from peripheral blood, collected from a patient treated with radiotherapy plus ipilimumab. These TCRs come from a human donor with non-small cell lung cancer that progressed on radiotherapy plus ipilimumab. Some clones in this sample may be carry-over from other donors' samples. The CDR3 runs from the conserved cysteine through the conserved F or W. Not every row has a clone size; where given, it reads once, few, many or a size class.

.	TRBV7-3	CASSSGLAGRTDTQYF
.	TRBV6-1	CASGWGGTRNEKLFF
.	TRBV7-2	CASSFFSSPSRSPLHF
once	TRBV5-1	CASRTQRGNEETQYF
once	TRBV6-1	CASRKGQALNEQFF
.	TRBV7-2	CASSPRQTYEQYF
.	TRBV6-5	CASSYSWGQQAFF
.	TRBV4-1	CASSRIVVSGNTIYF
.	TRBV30	CAWKGLNTGELFF
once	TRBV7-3	CASSLLLAGGYNEQFF
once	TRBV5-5	CASSFVPLGTNVLTF
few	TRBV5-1	CASSSDIMNTEAFF
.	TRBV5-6	CASSLSGPNQPQHF
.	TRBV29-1	CSVEVGARTAFF
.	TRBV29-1	CSVASVSYEQYF
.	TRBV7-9	CASSLLAGLGNEQFF
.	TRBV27	CASSSYPIGATNEKLFF
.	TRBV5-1	CASSLGTDYNEQFF
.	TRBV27	CASSSLADLSTDTQYF
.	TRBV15	CATSRDLGLAGGGEQFF
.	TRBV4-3	CASSQDFGNSGANVLTF
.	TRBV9	CASSVVLDTQYF
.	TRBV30	CAWSGWEVGELFF
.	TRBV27	CASSSSLRRGEVNSPLHF
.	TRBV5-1	CASSTDTYGTGELFF
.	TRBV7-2	CASSFGGGAADTQYF
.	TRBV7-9	CASSRFLAGTEKYF
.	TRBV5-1	CASTPRRSGENEQFF
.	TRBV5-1	CASSLGTGNQPQHF
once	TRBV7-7	CASSPRTSINEQFF
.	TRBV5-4	CASSREQGANTIYF
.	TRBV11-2	CASRLWGGAKNIQYF
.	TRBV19	CASSTPGQRMAEAFF
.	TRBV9	CASSTRQVTDTQYF
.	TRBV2	CASRLEGNEQFF